This TCR beta chain was identified in a study of metastatic and nonmetastatic thyroid tumors. Study details: The comparison covered peripheral blood and tumor or nodule tissue in malignant and benign thyroid patients.

The CDR3 loop spans 15 amino acids. V dropped 0 bases and J dropped 7 bases, with 12 bases sitting between them. Germline V gives CDR1 LGHDT, CDR2 YNNKEL (reference sequence). Judged by abundance, this clone is medium-sized (0.01 to 0.1%). The antigen is undetermined. Overall study findings and caveats: Compared with benign nodules, malignant thyroid tumors were reported to have significantly higher TCR beta diversity in both blood and tumor.

Nobody among the patients had been given any treatment before thyroid surgery. With MiXCR, TCRdb reprocessed the PCR reads. The data hold 5,000 or so clones, with about 30% observed a single time. Sequenced material: adjacent normal tissue. The chain carries TRBV3-1 and TRBJ2-2; possible D gene TRBD1, 5 bases. The receptor comes from a female donor with papillary thyroid cancer or a benign thyroid nodule (not recorded which). Some clones in this sample may be carry-over from other donors' samples. The CDR3, as DNA: TGTGCCAGCAGCCAAGACCAGGGTGCGATCGGGGAGCTGTTTTTT. Protein product: CASSQDQGAIGELFF.